Below are 32 T cell receptor beta chains sequenced from a single sample in a study of blood T cell repertoires in COVID-19. Profiled with immunoSEQ multiplex PCR; TCRdb holds only in-frame clones, not every one. The table shows around 250,000 clones, with approximately 84% occurring only once. Sequencing input: PBMCs or T cells enriched from blood (not recorded which). The origin of the receptors is a man aged 50 to 60 who had recovered from COVID-19.

A single count supports this clone. The chain joins TRBV6-5 to TRBJ1-1; no reliable D call. Trimming stripped 3 bases from V and 0 bases from J, with 5 bases between. Germline CDR1 MNHEY, CDR2 SVGAGI. The CDR3 spans 13 residues. The CDR3: CASSYPVNTEAFF. CDR3 coding DNA: TGTGCCAGCAGTTATCCCGTGAACACTGAAGCTTTCTTT.

The chain joins TRBV7-6 to TRBJ2-7; maybe TRBD2 (6 bases). V was cut by 4 bases and J by 5 bases, with 12 bases left in between. This CDR3 has 13 residues. Germline-derived CDR1 and CDR2 are SGHVS and FNYEAQ. This chain's CDR3 is CASSYVGSDEQYF. The CDR3 bases are TGTGCCAGCAGCTATGTCGGGAGCGACGAGCAGTACTTC.

The chain is built from TRBV5-1 and TRBJ2-5, with 15 bases matching TRBD2. The CDR3 has 15 residues. CDR1 and CDR2 (germline): SGHRS, YFSETQ. V was clipped by 4 bases and J by 6 bases; unmatched bases: 4. The CDR3, as DNA: TGCGCCAGCAGCCTCGGGACTAGCGGGGGGCAGACCCAGTACTTC. It specifies CASSLGTSGGQTQYF.

The chain joins TRBV28 to TRBJ1-2; D gene uncertain. Germline V CDR1 and CDR2: MDHEN, SYDVKM. V was clipped by 8 bases and J by 0 bases, with 7 bases between them. This CDR3 is 12 amino acids long. The CDR3 loop reads CASVEPNYGYTF. The CDR3 DNA sequence: TGTGCCAGCGTTGAGCCTAACTATGGCTACACCTTC.

There are a few counts of this clone. The chain is built from TRBV5-1 and TRBJ2-7, with a tentative D call TRBD1 (6 bases). Trimming shortened V by 0 bases and J by 6 bases, and 25 bases separated the two germline ends. Germline CDR1 is SGHRS and CDR2 is YFSETQ. CDR3 length: 18 amino acids. The CDR3 DNA reads as TGCGCCAGCAGCTTGGATGGGCCAGGGGCCGCATCACCTGGCGAGCAGTACTTC. Protein sequence: CASSLDGPGAASPGEQYF.

The rearrangement uses TRBV28 and TRBJ1-2, with TRBD1 matching over 11 bases. The V and J ends lost 8 bases and 5 bases, in that order; junction bases with no gene match: 10. Germline loops: CDR1 MDHEN, CDR2 SYDVKM. The CDR3 spans 15 residues. CDR3 in amino acids: CASVIGQGARYGYTF. The CDR3 DNA sequence: TGTGCCAGCGTTATTGGACAGGGGGCGCGGTATGGCTACACCTTC.

The CDR3 reads CASSPGQGVSYEQYF. The DNA of the CDR3 is TGTGCCAGCTCACCGGGACAGGGGGTCTCCTACGAGCAGTACTTC. The chain employs TRBV18 and TRBJ2-7, with 11 bases that match TRBD1. The CDR3 spans 15 residues. From germline, CDR1 is KGHSH and CDR2 LQKENI. V gave up 3 bases and J gave up 0 bases; unmatched junction bases: 1.

This clone was found once. The chain couples TRBV6-4 to TRBJ1-1, with D tentatively TRBD1 (5 bases). Germline loops: CDR1 MRHNA, CDR2 SNTAGT. V was trimmed by 8 bases and J by 1 base, leaving 11 bases between them. This CDR3 contains 13 residues. The CDR3 DNA reads TGTGCCAGCTGGGCCAGGGCGAACACTGAAGCTTTCTTT. Translated, it gives CASWARANTEAFF.

This clone was seen once. The V call is TRBV7-2, the J call TRBJ1-3; maybe TRBD1 (6 bases). CDR1 SGHTA and CDR2 FQGNSA come from the germline V gene. V was cut by 5 bases and J by 0 bases, with 14 bases left in between. CDR3 length: 16 amino acids. The CDR3 loop is CASSPQQGSSGNTIYF. The CDR3 nucleotides are TGTGCCAGCAGCCCGCAACAGGGCTCCTCTGGAAACACCATATATTTT. The entire variable domain, with the rest obtained from reference TRBV7-2 and TRBJ1-3, is as follows: GAGVSQSPSNKVTEKGKDVELRCDPISGHTALYWYRQSLGQGLEFLIYFQGNSAPDKSGLPSDRFSAERTGGSVSTLTIQRTQQEDSAVYLCASSPQQGSSGNTIYFGEGSWLTVV.

The chain recombines TRBV12-3 or TRBV12-4 with TRBJ1-4; TRBD1 is a possible D gene (6 bases). The CDR3 sequence is 12 residues long. Trimming removed 3 bases from V and 8 bases from J, with 7 bases in between. The CDR3 sequence is CASSLRGEKLFF. CDR3 DNA sequence: TGTGCCAGCAGTTTGAGGGGGGAAAAACTGTTTTTT.

The V gene is TRBV19, the J gene TRBJ2-2; 9 nucleotides line up with TRBD1. The CDR3 runs to 17 residues. V lost 3 bases and J lost 6; bases outside the gene matches: 11. Germline V lookup: CDR1 LNHDA, CDR2 SQIVND (reference sequence). The CDR3 protein is CASSIVVGTGYPGELFF. CDR3 sequence (DNA): TGTGCCAGTAGTATCGTAGTCGGGACAGGGTACCCCGGGGAGCTGTTTTTT.

In this sample, this clone turned up once. This chain links TRBV12-5 with TRBJ2-5, with unresolved D. This CDR3 comprises 13 residues. Germline CDR1 is LGHNT and CDR2 is FRNRAP. Trimming shortened V by 1 base and J by 5 bases, and 8 bases separated the two germline ends. The CDR3 protein is CASGLASFETQYF. The CDR3, as DNA: TGTGCTAGTGGTTTGGCCTCTTTTGAGACCCAGTACTTC. The entire variable domain, with the rest obtained from reference TRBV12-5 and TRBJ2-5, is as follows: DARVTQTPRHKVTEMGQEVTMRCQPILGHNTVFWYRQTMMQGLELLAYFRNRAPLDDSGMPKDRFSAEMPDATLATLKIQPSEPRDSAVYFCASGLASFETQYFGPGTRLLVL.

This chain joins TRBV27 and TRBJ2-7, with D possibly matching TRBD2 (6 bases). Per germline, CDR1 MNHEY and CDR2 SMNVEV (reference sequence). The CDR3 runs 16 residues. The V and J ends lost 2 bases and 1 base respectively, with 15 bases between them. The CDR3 bases are TGTGCCAGCAGTTTAGGGGCGGGGTCCAATTCCTACGAGCAGTACTTC. It translates to CASSLGAGSNSYEQYF.

The CDR3 bases are TGTGCCACCAGTATTCCAGGGGGGACCACAGATACGCAGTATTTT. This codes for CATSIPGGTTDTQYF. The V call is TRBV24-1, the J call TRBJ2-3; a possible D gene is TRBD1 (7 bases). CDR1 is KGHDR and CDR2 is SFDVKD in the germline V gene. Trimming cost V 6 bases and J 2 bases, with 14 bases left between them. The CDR3 is 15 amino acids.

The chain employs TRBV28 and TRBJ2-2; TRBD2 matches 8 bases. V gave up 3 bases and J gave up 1 base; unmatched junction bases: 4. The germline gives CDR1 MDHEN, CDR2 SYDVKM. This CDR3 is built from 16 residues. CDR3 in amino acids: CASSFRLAGNTGELFF. The CDR3 bases are TGTGCCAGCAGTTTCAGGCTAGCGGGGAACACCGGGGAGCTGTTTTTT.

This sequence joins TRBV3-1 (or the pseudogene TRBV3-2) and TRBJ2-4; 11 nucleotides line up with TRBD2. Unmatched junction bases numbered 6, after V lost 2 bases and J lost 0 bases. Germline V lookup: CDR1 LGHDT, CDR2 YNNKEL (reference sequence). The CDR3 loop spans 18 amino acids. DNA for the CDR3: TGTGCCAGCAGCCAAAAACCAGGACTAGCGGGAGCCAAAAACATTCAGTACTTC. It specifies CASSQKPGLAGAKNIQYF.

The chain uses TRBV28 and TRBJ2-2; 11 bases map to TRBD2. CDR3 length equals 16 residues. V lost 6 bases and J lost 4; bases outside the gene matches: 7. In germline, CDR1 is MDHEN, CDR2 SYDVKM. The chain's CDR3 is CASSSTSGRSTGELFF. CDR3 nucleotide sequence: TGTGCCAGCAGCTCAACTAGCGGGAGAAGCACCGGGGAGCTGTTTTTT.

The chain joins TRBV5-4 to TRBJ2-7; 14 bases are shared with TRBD2. The V gene's germline CDR1 is SGHNT and CDR2 YYREEE (reference sequence). After removal of 4 bases from V and 2 bases from J, the junction contained 5 bases not matched to a gene. The CDR3 consists of 16 residues. CDR3 in DNA: TGTGCCAGCAGCACCGGACTAGCGGGAGGCGCCTACGAGCAGTACTTC. Protein: CASSTGLAGGAYEQYF.

The J gene is TRBJ2-2, the V gene TRBV27, with 12 bases matching TRBD1. After removal of 5 bases from V and 2 bases from J, the junction contained 9 bases not matched to a gene. Germline CDR1 reads MNHEY; CDR2 reads SMNVEV (reference sequence). CDR3 length equals 18 residues. The CDR3, as DNA: TGTGCCAGCAGTCCCCCGGGACAGGGGGCATTAAACACCGGGGAGCTGTTTTTT. Its protein product is CASSPPGQGALNTGELFF.

The chain joins TRBV30 to TRBJ1-5, with 9 positions matching TRBD1. The CDR3 is made up of 15 amino acids. The germline V gene has CDR1 GTSNPN and CDR2 SVGIG (reference sequence). With V trimmed by 2 bases and J by 3 bases, 5 bases remained unmatched. The CDR3 DNA is TGTGCCTGGAGTAGGGGGACAGGGTACAATCAGCCCCAGCATTTT. Its translation: CAWSRGTGYNQPQHF.

The V gene is TRBV19, the J gene TRBJ2-3, with 14 bases fitting TRBD2. Germline V CDR1 and CDR2: LNHDA, SQIVND (reference sequence). V dropped 6 bases and J dropped 5; count of bases not matched to a gene: 10. The length of the CDR3 is 17 residues. CDR3 coding DNA: TGTGCCAGTAGCCCCCGGCCGGGACTAGCGGGAGAAGATACGCAGTATTTT. The encoded protein is CASSPRPGLAGEDTQYF.

The CDR3 DNA is TGTGCCAGCAGCACGGGACAGGGGAATCAGCCCCAGCATTTT. Its protein is CASSTGQGNQPQHF. The rearrangement joins TRBV9 to TRBJ1-5; 10 bases map to TRBD1. J was trimmed by 4 bases and V by 4 bases; bases with no gene match: 2. Germline V gene sequence: CDR1 SGDLS, CDR2 YYNGEE. The CDR3 totals 14 residues.

The chain employs TRBV4-1 and TRBJ2-1; tentative D call: TRBD1 (6 bases). The CDR3 sequence is 17 residues long. CDR1 and CDR2 from the germline V gene are MGHRA and YSYEKL. V was cut by 2 bases and J by 3 bases, with 17 bases left in between. The CDR3 reads CASSQKGTRGIYNEQFF. CDR3 DNA sequence: TGCGCCAGCAGCCAAAAAGGGACAAGAGGGATCTACAATGAGCAGTTCTTC.

The chain joins TRBV25-1 to TRBJ2-7; 7 bases match TRBD2. CDR3 length: 17 residues. V trimming: 1 base; J trimming: 0 bases; junction bases outside the gene matches: 9. CDR1 is MGHDK, CDR2 SYGVNS, per germline. The CDR3 DNA sequence: TGTGCCAGCAGTGAATCATCGGGGGGACTCTTCTCCTACGAGCAGTACTTC. Translated: CASSESSGGLFSYEQYF.

The rearrangement joins TRBV5-1 to TRBJ2-3; 9 bases match TRBD1. Germline loops: CDR1 SGHRS, CDR2 YFSETQ. The ends lost 3 bases at V and 2 bases at J; junction bases unmatched: 7. The CDR3 loop spans 16 amino acids. The CDR3, as DNA: TGCGCCAGCAGCTGGATACGGGACAGGGTCACAGATACGCAGTATTTT. This gives the protein CASSWIRDRVTDTQYF.

This chain joins TRBV6-5 and TRBJ1-6, with D unclear. CDR3 length: 12 amino acids. Trimming pared 1 base from V and 10 bases from J, leaving 5 bases between. Germline lookup yields CDR1 MNHEY and CDR2 SVGAGI. The CDR3 here is CASSYLSSPLHF. DNA of the CDR3: TGTGCCAGCAGTTACTTATCGTCACCCCTCCACTTT.

This clone came up once. This chain links TRBV11-3 with TRBJ2-2; D not resolved. Germline lookup yields CDR1 SGHNT and CDR2 YENEEA. This CDR3 has 13 amino acids. V was trimmed by 3 bases and J by 6 bases, leaving 8 bases between them. The CDR3 DNA is TGTGCCAGCAGCTTGTCAATTGCCGGGGAGCTGTTTTTT. Encoded protein: CASSLSIAGELFF.

The V and J genes are TRBV11-2 and TRBJ2-1; 12 positions agree with TRBD2. V shed 5 bases, J shed 4 bases, and the junction held 6 bases outside the gene matches. This CDR3 has 16 residues. CDR1 and CDR2 from the germline V gene are SGHAT and FQNNGV. CDR3 loop: CASSLLAGGLYNEQFF. Here the CDR3 DNA reads TGTGCCAGCAGCCTACTAGCGGGGGGACTATACAATGAGCAGTTCTTC.

The chain links TRBV6-2 or TRBV6-3 to TRBJ2-4; D perhaps matches TRBD2 (6 bases). CDR1 is MNHEY and CDR2 is SVGEGT in the germline V gene. The CDR3 is 17 residues long. The ends were cut back, 4 bases at V and 0 bases at J, with 16 bases in the middle. The CDR3 bases are TGTGCCAGCAGTTCAAGACTAGAAAGATTAGCCAAAAACATTCAGTACTTC. This sequence encodes CASSSRLERLAKNIQYF.

This clone was observed a few times. The V and J genes are TRBV4-1 and TRBJ2-3; 9 bases align to TRBD2. This CDR3 has 17 amino acids. Trimming removed 3 bases from V and 0 bases from J; junction bases left unmatched: 7. Germline V gives CDR1 MGHRA, CDR2 YSYEKL. CDR3 in amino acids: CASSQLRLAASTDTQYF. Written as DNA, the CDR3 is TGCGCCAGCAGCCAGCTCAGACTAGCGGCTAGCACAGATACGCAGTATTTT.

The chain combines TRBV10-3 with TRBJ1-1; 9 bases line up with TRBD1. This CDR3 region has 17 residues. V dropped 2 bases and J dropped 0; count of bases not matched to a gene: 7. In germline, CDR1 is ENHRY, CDR2 SYGVKD. CDR3 amino acids: CAISENRGPFMNTEAFF. CDR3 sequence (DNA): TGTGCCATCAGTGAGAACAGGGGGCCGTTCATGAACACTGAAGCTTTCTTT.

This chain joins TRBV30 and TRBJ2-1, with 9 bases matching TRBD1. Germline CDR1 and CDR2: GTSNPN and SVGIG (reference sequence). CDR3 length: 14 residues. Trimming at V came to 3 bases and at J to 12 bases, leaving 12 bases not matched to a gene. Written as DNA, the CDR3 is TGTGCCTGGAGGGGGACAGGGACGGCTCTCGTGCAGTTCTTC. Protein: CAWRGTGTALVQFF.